What follows describes a single T cell receptor (beta chain). Only in-frame clones appear in the TCRdb table, and some are missing; sequencing was by immunoSEQ multiplex PCR. The data show approximately 200,000 clones, roughly 85% seen once. The V gene end was trimmed by 4 bases and the J gene end by 10 bases; junction bases not matched to a gene: 11. The CDR3 extends over 15 amino acids. Germline V lookup: CDR1 SGHRS, CDR2 YFSETQ. The data originate from a study of blood T cell repertoires in COVID-19. For the study at large: COVID-19 samples from acute and convalescent phases originated in the United States, Italy and Spain.

The rearrangement links TRBV5-1 to TRBJ2-1, with TRBD1 matching over 10 bases. Sequencing used peripheral blood. The TCR originated in a man aged 50 or older who had recovered from COVID-19. As DNA, the CDR3 is TGCGCCAGCAGCCCCTCCGGGACAGGGGAATGGGAGCAGTTCTTC. This sequence encodes CASSPSGTGEWEQFF.